These 32 T cell receptor beta chains were sequenced from one sample in a study of a mutant IDH1 vaccine in newly diagnosed glioma. No antigens are known for them. The data were produced by immunoSEQ multiplex PCR, yet TCRdb's version contains in-frame clones alone and is incomplete. This repertoire shows 35,000 to 45,000 clones, 85% to 90% found once; its top ten account for approximately 1.5%. The time point is: week 35, safety follow-up. Mutant IDH1 20-mer peptide, at 300 ug, made up each vaccine dose, with topical imiquimod. Sequenced here: PBMCs, sampled from a glioma patient whose treatment included an IDH1 peptide vaccine. The receptors stem from a man aged 35 to 55 with glioma.

CDR3: CASSQDLAGGKNIQYF. CDR3 coding DNA: TGTGCCAGCAGCCAAGATCTGGCAGGGGGCAAAAACATTCAGTACTTC. The chain uses TRBV4-2 and TRBJ2-4, with 7 bases matching TRBD1. The CDR3 consists of 16 residues. The V segment lost 0 bases and the J segment 3 bases; nucleotides outside the gene matches: 5. From germline, CDR1 is LGHNA and CDR2 YNFKEQ.

The chain recombines TRBV7-2 with TRBJ2-7; D call uncertain. Per the germline V gene, CDR1 is SGHTA and CDR2 is FQGNSA. V lost 1 base and J 3 bases, leaving 10 bases between the germline ends. The CDR3 covers 14 residues. The CDR3 sequence: CASSLGSSLYEQYF. CDR3 coding DNA: TGTGCCAGCAGCTTAGGGTCCTCCCTCTACGAGCAGTACTTC.

In nucleotides, the CDR3 is TGTGCCAGCAGTGATCACCAGAGCGGACTAGGATATGTAGGAGGAGATACGCAGTATTTT. Protein product: CASSDHQSGLGYVGGDTQYF. The chain employs TRBV6-1 and TRBJ2-3; 7 nucleotides match TRBD2. V shed 3 bases, J shed 5 bases, and the junction held 23 bases outside the gene matches. CDR3 length: 20 residues. In germline, CDR1 is MNHNS, CDR2 SASEGT.

This chain uses TRBV28 with TRBJ1-5; no clear D gene. Germline CDR1 MDHEN, CDR2 SYDVKM. The V gene lost 6 bases and the J gene lost 7 bases, with 7 bases spanning the gap. This CDR3 spans 11 amino acids. The CDR3 region has the DNA TGTGCCAGCAGCATCGAGCAGCCCCAGCATTTT. It yields the protein CASSIEQPQHF. The whole variable domain, filled in from reference TRBV28 and TRBJ1-5, reads DVKVTQSSRYLVKRTGEKVFLECVQDMDHENMFWYRQDPGLGLRLIYFSYDVKMKEKGDIPEGYSVSREKKERFSLILESASTNQTSMYLCASSIEQPQHFGDGTRLSIL.

The rearrangement joins TRBV2 to TRBJ2-3; the D gene is possibly TRBD1 (7 bases). Trimming took 5 bases from V and 1 from J, leaving 16 bases between them. The CDR3 sequence is 16 residues long. Germline assignment: CDR1 SNHLY and CDR2 FYNNEI. Here the CDR3 DNA reads TGTGCCAGCAGTTCAGGGGGGCCCTTCGGCACAGATACGCAGTATTTT. It specifies CASSSGGPFGTDTQYF.

This clone came up once. J is TRBJ1-6 and V is TRBV6-6; D is ambiguous. Between the trimmed V and J ends, which lost 6 bases and 13 bases, there was a span of 13 bases. The CDR3 length is 12 residues. In germline, CDR1 is MNHNY, CDR2 SVGAGI (reference sequence). The CDR3 is CASSLNFSPLHF. CDR3 DNA sequence: TGTGCCAGCAGCTTGAACTTTTCGCCCCTCCACTTT.

The chain has TRBV19 and TRBJ1-6, with unresolved D. The CDR3 contains 18 residues. From germline, CDR1 is LNHDA and CDR2 SQIVND (reference sequence). Trimming removed 6 bases from V and 2 bases from J, with 20 bases in between. The CDR3: CASRRSATLTTYNSPLHF. CDR3 coding DNA: TGTGCCAGTAGAAGGTCTGCGACCCTAACTACCTATAATTCACCCCTCCACTTT.

The chain joins TRBV7-6 to TRBJ1-2, with TRBD1 matching over 7 bases. CDR1 is SGHVS and CDR2 is FNYEAQ in the germline V gene. The CDR3 runs 14 residues. The V segment lost 1 base and the J segment 5 bases; nucleotides outside the gene matches: 4. The CDR3 region is CASSLVPGGYGYTF. The CDR3 DNA is TGTGCCAGCAGCTTAGTTCCAGGGGGGTATGGCTACACCTTC.

The chain links TRBV6-1 to TRBJ2-5; unclear D gene. Germline V gene data show CDR1 as MNHNS and CDR2 as SASEGT. Trimming stripped 2 bases from V and 4 bases from J, with 8 bases between. CDR3 size: 13 residues. CDR3 protein: CASSESNGETQYF. The CDR3 bases are TGTGCCAGCAGTGAAAGTAACGGAGAGACCCAGTACTTC.

The gene calls are TRBV19 and TRBJ1-2; 9 bases align to TRBD1. The CDR3 is 17 residues long. Germline V lookup: CDR1 LNHDA, CDR2 SQIVND (reference sequence). J was trimmed by 5 bases and V by 3 bases; bases with no gene match: 13. The CDR3 nucleotides are TGTGCCAGTAGTATCCTAACCGGGACAGGGACTACGTATGGCTACACCTTC. Residues: CASSILTGTGTTYGYTF.

The rearrangement joins TRBV6-6 to TRBJ2-1; D not certain. Germline V gene data show CDR1 as MNHNY and CDR2 as SVGAGI (reference sequence). The V gene lost 7 bases and the J gene lost 8 bases, with 9 bases spanning the gap. This CDR3 comprises 11 residues. CDR3 residues: CASTLYDEQFF. The CDR3 DNA reads as TGTGCCAGCACCCTCTATGATGAGCAGTTCTTC.

This clone showed up just once. The chain combines TRBV23-1 with TRBJ1-1; no clear D gene. TRBV23-1 is flagged as an ORF with uncertain function. There are 13 residues in the CDR3. V was clipped by 0 bases and J by 6 bases, with 8 bases between them. The CDR3 sequence is CASSQSEGAEAFF. The CDR3, as DNA: TGCGCCAGCAGTCAATCGGAGGGAGCTGAAGCTTTCTTT.

The chain carries TRBV4-1 and TRBJ2-1, with TRBD2 matching 9 bases. The CDR3 is 16 amino acids. From germline, CDR1 is MGHRA and CDR2 YSYEKL. After removal of 0 bases from V and 7 bases from J, the junction contained 7 bases not matched to a gene. Here the CDR3 reads CASSQDILAGRNEQFF. The CDR3 DNA follows: TGCGCCAGCAGCCAAGATATTCTAGCGGGACGGAATGAGCAGTTCTTC.

The rearrangement uses TRBV10-2 and TRBJ1-4, with D hard to call. The V gene lost 0 bases and the J gene lost 7 bases, with 9 bases spanning the gap. Germline CDR1 and CDR2: WSHSY and SAAADI. CDR3 length: 14 residues. The CDR3 DNA reads TGCGCCAGCAGTGAGTCGAACCTCGGTGAAAAACTGTTTTTT. Translated: CASSESNLGEKLFF.

The gene calls are TRBV7-2 and TRBJ1-1; D uncertain. Germline assignment: CDR1 SGHTA and CDR2 FQGNSA. Trimming cost V 7 bases and J 3 bases, with 9 bases left between them. This CDR3 has 12 residues. The CDR3 region is CASMGVYTEAFF. CDR3 in DNA: TGTGCCAGCATGGGAGTCTACACTGAAGCTTTCTTT.

This clone was detected only a few times. The CDR3 DNA follows: TGTGCCAGCAGCAAAAGGCCCCGGGGAGCTTTCTTT. Protein product: CASSKRPRGAFF. The chain joins TRBV21-1 to TRBJ1-1. TRBV21-1 is labeled a pseudogene. The CDR3 is 12 amino acids.

The chain couples TRBV10-3 to TRBJ2-2; D is unresolved. Germline CDR1 ENHRY, CDR2 SYGVKD. V lost 7 bases, J lost 7 bases, and 7 bases lay in between. The CDR3 has 11 residues. CDR3 DNA sequence: TGTGCCATCAAAGAAGGCGGGGAGCTGTTTTTT. This gives the protein CAIKEGGELFF.

The chain recombines TRBV28 with TRBJ2-4; no clear D. Germline CDR1 MDHEN, CDR2 SYDVKM. This CDR3 has 13 amino acids. Trimming shortened V by 10 bases and J by 0 bases, and 10 bases separated the two germline ends. CDR3 residues: CANLDVAKNIQYF. The DNA for the CDR3 is TGTGCCAACCTCGACGTAGCCAAAAACATTCAGTACTTC.

The chain joins TRBV5-1 to TRBJ2-5; TRBD2 aligns across 7 bases. The junction had 8 bases not matched to a gene; V was cut back by 4 bases and J by 5 bases. The germline V gene has CDR1 SGHRS and CDR2 YFSETQ. This CDR3 has 14 amino acids. The CDR3: CASSLRSGDETQYF. The CDR3 DNA follows: TGCGCCAGCAGCCTCCGGAGCGGGGACGAGACCCAGTACTTC.

The chain joins TRBV5-1 to TRBJ2-3; no firm D call. V dropped 4 bases and J dropped 8 bases, with 11 bases sitting between them. The CDR3 contains 12 residues. CDR1 and CDR2 from the germline V gene are SGHRS and YFSETQ. CDR3 in amino acids: CASSPEVGTQYF. In DNA, the CDR3 is TGCGCCAGCAGCCCAGAAGTGGGTACGCAGTATTTT.

A few counts support this clone. The chain uses TRBV6-4 and TRBJ1-1; tentatively, D is TRBD1 (6 bases). Trimming took off 6 bases at V and 4 bases at J, with 15 bases between the two ends. This CDR3 has 14 amino acids. Germline-derived CDR1 and CDR2 are MRHNA and SNTAGT. The CDR3 DNA reads as TGTGCCAGCAGGACCTCAGGGGCAGGCACTGAAGCTTTCTTT. Translated, it gives CASRTSGAGTEAFF.

The chain carries TRBV18 and TRBJ1-2, with 9 bases lining up with TRBD1. J gave up 8 bases and V 3 bases, and 10 bases lay outside the gene matches. This CDR3 is built from 15 residues. CDR1 is KGHSH and CDR2 is LQKENI in the germline V gene. CDR3 in DNA: TGTGCCAGCTCACCGTCGGGACAGGGATTTAGAGGCTACACCTTC. Its protein product is CASSPSGQGFRGYTF.

This chain connects TRBV25-1 to TRBJ1-5; 8 nucleotides match TRBD1. The length of the CDR3 is 14 residues. CDR1 is MGHDK, CDR2 SYGVNS, per germline. Trimming removed 3 bases from V and 4 bases from J; junction bases left unmatched: 2. CDR3 region: CASSDTGGNQPQHF. The CDR3 DNA follows: TGTGCCAGCAGTGATACAGGGGGGAATCAGCCCCAGCATTTT. The full variable domain, completed using reference TRBV25-1 and TRBJ1-5, is EADIYQTPRYLVIGTGKKITLECSQTMGHDKMYWYQQDPGMELHLIHYSYGVNSTEKGDLSSESTVSRIRTEHFPLTLESARPSHTSQYLCASSDTGGNQPQHFGDGTRLSIL.

This clone was detected only a few times. This chain links TRBV21-1 with TRBJ2-2; the table's TRBD1 call for D was not verified on the DNA. TRBV21-1 is classified as a pseudogene. CDR3 length: 15 residues. CDR3 sequence: CASSKGQGNTGELFF. DNA for the CDR3: TGTGCCAGCAGCAAGGGACAGGGAAACACCGGGGAGCTGTTTTTT.

The chain links TRBV6-1 to TRBJ2-2; D is perhaps TRBD1 or TRBD2 (5 bases each). V shed 4 bases and J shed 1 base, with 10 bases lying between them. The length of the CDR3 is 15 residues. Germline values: CDR1 MNHNS, CDR2 SASEGT. CDR3 in DNA: TGTGCCAGCAGTGGGTGGGACGGGAACACCGGGGAGCTGTTTTTT. It encodes CASSGWDGNTGELFF.

This sequence joins TRBV11-2 and TRBJ1-2, with TRBD1 matching 7 bases. J lost 8 bases, V lost 0 bases, and 6 bases had no gene match. CDR1 and CDR2 (germline): SGHAT, FQNNGV. The CDR3 is 14 residues long. The CDR3 sequence is CASSLELTGEGYTF. CDR3 coding DNA: TGTGCCAGCAGCTTAGAGCTTACAGGGGAGGGCTACACCTTC.

The gene calls are TRBV19 and TRBJ2-5; D is perhaps TRBD1 or TRBD2 (7 bases each). The CDR3 loop spans 13 amino acids. The ends were cut back, 5 bases at V and 4 bases at J, with 11 bases in the middle. Germline-derived CDR1 and CDR2 are LNHDA and SQIVND (reference sequence). CDR3 sequence (DNA): TGTGCCAGTAGTCAGGGGGGGCTAGAGACCCAGTACTTC. Encoded protein: CASSQGGLETQYF.

A single count supports this clone. This chain uses TRBV7-2 with TRBJ2-7; D unclear. Germline CDR1 reads SGHTA; CDR2 reads FQGNSA. This CDR3 has 14 residues. Between the trimmed V and J ends, which lost 4 bases and 4 bases, there was a span of 14 bases. The CDR3 protein is CASSSPRISYEQYF. The CDR3 nucleotides read TGTGCCAGCAGCTCCCCTCGGATAAGTTACGAGCAGTACTTC.

CDR3 sequence: CASSLGEVSNEQFF. The CDR3 nucleotides are TGTGCCAGCAGCTTAGGCGAGGTTTCGAATGAGCAGTTCTTC. This chain connects TRBV7-3 to TRBJ2-1; D not resolved. Germline values: CDR1 SGHTA, CDR2 FQGTGA. The CDR3 runs 14 residues. The V end was cut by 2 bases, the J end by 7 bases, with 12 bases between.

The chain has TRBV28 and TRBJ2-1; 7 positions match TRBD1. This CDR3 has 16 residues. Germline V gene sequence: CDR1 MDHEN, CDR2 SYDVKM. Losses at the gene ends were 3 bases for V and 3 bases for J; bases not matched to a gene: 8. CDR3 amino acids: CASSLGTENYYNEQFF. For the CDR3, the DNA is TGTGCCAGCAGTTTGGGGACAGAGAATTACTACAATGAGCAGTTCTTC.

The gene calls are TRBV5-1 and TRBJ1-2; the D gene is possibly TRBD1 (6 bases). The CDR3 loop spans 13 amino acids. Trimming took 2 bases from V and 7 from J, leaving 12 bases between them. Germline V lookup: CDR1 SGHRS, CDR2 YFSETQ. The chain's CDR3 is CASSFAGVGGYTF. CDR3 sequence (DNA): TGCGCCAGCAGCTTCGCAGGGGTTGGTGGCTACACCTTC.

The V and J genes are TRBV5-4 and TRBJ1-1; D is unclear. Trimming removed 5 bases at V and 1 base at J, with 12 bases between. Per the germline V gene, CDR1 is SGHNT and CDR2 is YYREEE (reference sequence). This CDR3 is 14 amino acids long. In DNA, the CDR3 is TGTGCCAGCAGAAGGGAAGCAGAGAACACTGAAGCTTTCTTT. Protein sequence: CASRREAENTEAFF.